This T cell receptor (beta chain) appears in the sequencing data of a study of T-cell reconstitution after alpha-beta-depleted transplantation in children. The CDR3 length is 15 residues. It was with unique molecular identifiers that the TCRbeta library was prepared. TCRdb reanalysed the PCR reads using MiXCR and keeps one entry per CDR3 protein. The sample has roughly 200,000 distinct CDR3 sequences, 8% to 9.5% seen once. This clonotype came up many times. The clonotype was recovered from a human donor who donated a stem cell graft to a child with acute lymphoblastic leukemia. The sample was PBMCs from the stem cell graft donor, taken from the stem cell graft. The chain recombines TRBV21-1 with TRBJ2-1; the D segment call TRBD1 is taken from the table without a DNA check. TRBV21-1 corresponds to a pseudogene. CDR3: CASSNLWTGRDEQFF. The CDR3, as DNA: TGTGCCAGCAGCAACCTTTGGACAGGTCGCGATGAGCAGTTCTTC.